The 16 T cell receptor beta chains in this list originate from one sample, sequenced in a study of shared clonotypes between healthy human individuals. Data came from immunoSEQ multiplex PCR; TCRdb stores just in-frame clones and leaves some out. The repertoire has 660,000 or so clones, approximately 96% of them found once; the top ten carry less than 0.13%. Naive CD8 cells, CD45RO-negative and positively selected for CCR7, excluded terminally differentiated effector memory CD45RA+ cells. The sample taken for sequencing was naive CD8+ T cells sorted from blood. Receptors were obtained from a woman aged 25 to 39 in good health.

The chain recombines TRBV9 with TRBJ1-5, with D unclear. The V gene's germline CDR1 is SGDLS and CDR2 YYNGEE. The length of the CDR3 is 14 residues. V shed 4 bases and J shed 2 bases, with 10 bases lying between them. The CDR3 nucleotides read TGTGCCAGCAGCTCAGAGACGGGCAATCAGCCCCAGCATTTT. Its protein is CASSSETGNQPQHF.

The gene calls are TRBV27 and TRBJ2-7; 8 bases line up with TRBD2. Trimming at V came to 2 bases and at J to 2 bases, leaving 5 bases not matched to a gene. This CDR3 has 15 residues. In germline, CDR1 is MNHEY, CDR2 SMNVEV (reference sequence). CDR3 coding DNA: TGTGCCAGCAGTTTAGGGGCGGGAGGTGCCTACGAGCAGTACTTC. Translation: CASSLGAGGAYEQYF.

This CDR3 is CASPTGGNEQYF. The CDR3 DNA is TGCGCCAGCCCCACAGGGGGAAACGAGCAGTACTTC. The chain links TRBV5-1 to TRBJ2-7; 8 positions match TRBD1. Germline V gene sequence: CDR1 SGHRS, CDR2 YFSETQ. Trimming at V came to 7 bases and at J to 5 bases, leaving 5 bases not matched to a gene. CDR3 size: 12 residues.

Only one count was recorded for this clone. The V gene is TRBV7-8, the J gene TRBJ2-3; weak D call: TRBD2 (6 bases). The CDR3 loop spans 15 amino acids. Deletions cut 3 bases from V and 2 bases from J, with 12 bases between. Germline values: CDR1 SGHVS, CDR2 FQNEAQ. The CDR3 region is CASSFATRSTDTQYF. In nucleotides, the CDR3 is TGTGCCAGCAGCTTCGCGACTAGGTCCACAGATACGCAGTATTTT.

The rearrangement joins TRBV6-1 to TRBJ2-1; D may match TRBD1 or TRBD2 (6 bases each). Germline-derived CDR1 and CDR2 are MNHNS and SASEGT. There are 15 residues in the CDR3. V shed 3 bases and J shed 6 bases, with 15 bases lying between them. CDR3 sequence: CASSDEDRRANEQFF. For the CDR3, the DNA is TGTGCCAGCAGTGACGAAGACAGGAGGGCCAATGAGCAGTTCTTC.

The chain combines TRBV9 with TRBJ2-3; 15 bases match TRBD2. Losses at the gene ends were 4 bases for V and 8 bases for J; bases not matched to a gene: 8. Germline V gives CDR1 SGDLS, CDR2 YYNGEE. This CDR3 comprises 16 residues. In DNA, the CDR3 is TGTGCCAGCAGCACAAAGAGGGGACTAGCGGGAGGTACGCAGTATTTT. Protein product: CASSTKRGLAGGTQYF.

The rearrangement links TRBV27 to TRBJ2-5; TRBD1 is a possible D gene (5 bases). Germline V gene data show CDR1 as MNHEY and CDR2 as SMNVEV (reference sequence). Trimming left V 2 bases short and J 1 base short, with 11 bases between. The CDR3 spans 15 residues. CDR3 sequence reads: CASSLSFRGQETQYF. The CDR3 coding sequence is TGTGCCAGCAGTTTAAGTTTTAGGGGCCAAGAGACCCAGTACTTC.

The chain links TRBV9 to TRBJ2-7; D is tentatively TRBD1 or TRBD2 (5 bases each). The CDR3 totals 15 residues. Germline CDR1 is SGDLS and CDR2 is YYNGEE. V shed 4 bases and J shed 5 bases, with 19 bases lying between them. The CDR3 DNA reads as TGTGCCAGCAGCTTAATCGGGACCCCTTATGACGAGCAGTACTTC. It is translated as CASSLIGTPYDEQYF.

This clone was counted once. The chain carries TRBV7-8 and TRBJ2-1; D not certain. Trimming removed 6 bases at V and 0 bases at J, with 9 bases between. The CDR3 runs to 14 residues. The germline V gene has CDR1 SGHVS and CDR2 FQNEAQ. The CDR3 bases are TGTGCCAGCAGTCGGTCCAGCTCCTACAATGAGCAGTTCTTC. It encodes CASSRSSSYNEQFF.

This clone was found once. The J gene is TRBJ1-5, the V gene TRBV19; D is unclear. Germline-derived CDR1 and CDR2 are LNHDA and SQIVND (reference sequence). The CDR3 runs 14 residues. Trimming stripped 8 bases from V and 4 bases from J, with 15 bases between. The CDR3 coding sequence is TGTGCCAGTCAGATCCGGGCCGATAATCAGCCCCAGCATTTT. The encoded protein is CASQIRADNQPQHF. Drawing the rest from reference TRBV19 and TRBJ1-5, the complete variable domain is DGGITQSPKYLFRKEGQNVTLSCEQNLNHDAMYWYRQDPGQGLRLIYYSQIVNDFQKGDIAEGYSVSREKKESFPLTVTSAQKNPTAFYLCASQIRADNQPQHFGDGTRLSIL.

This sequence joins TRBV4-1 and TRBJ1-5, with a tentative D call TRBD1 (5 bases). This CDR3 spans 14 amino acids. Germline CDR1 MGHRA, CDR2 YSYEKL. V was trimmed by 0 bases and J by 2 bases, leaving 5 bases between them. DNA for the CDR3: TGCGCCAGCAGCCAAGAACAGGGCAATCAGCCCCAGCATTTT. Translated, it gives CASSQEQGNQPQHF.

The genes are TRBV19 and TRBJ2-7; the match to TRBD2 covers 11 bases. The V and J ends lost 4 bases and 2 bases, in that order; junction bases with no gene match: 1. This CDR3 contains 14 residues. The germline V gene has CDR1 LNHDA and CDR2 SQIVND (reference sequence). The CDR3 reads CASSRLAGPYEQYF. In nucleotides, the CDR3 is TGTGCCAGTAGTAGACTAGCGGGACCCTACGAGCAGTACTTC.

The chain uses TRBV28 and TRBJ2-2, with 9 nucleotides matching TRBD1. V lost 4 bases to trimming and J lost 7 bases; unmatched junction nucleotides: 10. Per the germline V gene, CDR1 is MDHEN and CDR2 is SYDVKM. The CDR3 consists of 16 residues. CDR3 residues: CASSSPGQGFNGELFF. CDR3 DNA sequence: TGTGCCAGCAGTTCCCCGGGACAGGGTTTTAACGGGGAGCTGTTTTTT.

This clone showed up just a few times. The chain carries TRBV7-9 and TRBJ2-7; D call uncertain. Germline V gene lookup returns CDR1 SEHNR and CDR2 FQNEAQ (reference sequence). The CDR3 spans 12 residues. Trimming stripped 5 bases from V and 5 bases from J, with 10 bases between. In nucleotides, the CDR3 is TGTGCCAGCAGCCTAGTCTTACACGAGCAGTACTTC. This sequence encodes CASSLVLHEQYF.

This clone was counted a few times. Other DNA sequences from this sample encode an identical CDR3 as well. The chain combines TRBV4-1 with TRBJ1-5; TRBD1 agrees at 7 bases. The CDR3 has 14 amino acids. V trimming: 3 bases; J trimming: 2 bases; junction bases outside the gene matches: 1. Germline V gene sequence: CDR1 MGHRA, CDR2 YSYEKL. This chain's CDR3 is CASSQGTGNQPQHF. The CDR3, as DNA: TGCGCCAGCAGCCAGGGGACAGGCAATCAGCCCCAGCATTTT.

The genes are TRBV18 and TRBJ2-5; possibly TRBD2 for D (6 bases). In germline, CDR1 is KGHSH, CDR2 LQKENI. The CDR3 spans 14 residues. The V end was cut by 2 bases, the J end by 9 bases, with 16 bases between. DNA for the CDR3: TGTGCCAGCTCACCAAGCTTCCCTGGGGAGGCCCAGTACTTC. Protein: CASSPSFPGEAQYF.